The subject of this entry is one T cell receptor (beta chain). Its antigen is still unknown. This specimen comes from a study of T cells in localized non-small cell lung cancer. The CDR3 totals 15 residues. Germline loops: CDR1 MNHNY, CDR2 SVGAGI (reference sequence). V was clipped by 6 bases and J by 0 bases, with 12 bases between them. Repertoires were generated with immunoSEQ multiplex PCR, while TCRdb's copy carries only in-frame clones and drops some. The sample shows approximately 83,000 clones, 88% of them seen only once. Study-level results: Measurement of T cell clonality placed uninvolved adjacent lung highest, above the level in tumor. A median about 56 of the top 100 tumor clones appeared in adjacent lung.

Sequencing used peripheral blood, obtained before any cancer treatment. The TCR sequence derives from a woman aged 40-75 years with stage I squamous cell lung carcinoma. The chain uses TRBV6-6 and TRBJ2-1, with D maybe TRBD1 (5 bases). For the CDR3, the DNA is TGTGCCAGCAGCACCCAAGGGGCCTCCTACAATGAGCAGTTCTTC. Amino acids: CASSTQGASYNEQFF.